These 12 T cell receptor beta chains were all obtained from the same sample, sequenced in a study of T-cell memory formation after mild COVID-19. Each CDR3 protein is one row after TCRdb ran MiXCR on the 5' RACE reads. This table holds around 250,000 distinct CDR3 sequences, about a sixth found once. The sample comprised PBMCs or a T cell subset sorted from them (not recorded which). The receptors were sampled from a man between 18 and 35 years old who had mild COVID-19 (a few samples of this study predate the infection). Cell type and time point are not known.

This clonotype was observed a handful of times. The chain combines TRBV7-9 with TRBJ2-7; 14 bases align to TRBD2. The CDR3 runs to 15 residues. The junction had 4 bases not matched to a gene; V was cut back by 5 bases and J by 4 bases. Germline V gene lookup returns CDR1 SEHNR and CDR2 FQNEAQ (reference sequence). CDR3: CASSRTSGGIYEQYF. CDR3 DNA: TGTGCCAGCAGCCGGACTAGCGGGGGGATATACGAGCAGTACTTC.

There are a few counts of this clonotype. The genes are TRBV6-6 and TRBJ2-7, with a tentative D call TRBD2 (6 bases). With 1 base removed from V and 3 bases from J, the gap between germline ends came to 7 bases. The CDR3 loop spans 13 amino acids. Germline V gives CDR1 MNHNY, CDR2 SVGAGI (reference sequence). The CDR3 bases are TGTGCCAGCAGTTACTTGGAGGGCTACGAGCAGTACGTC. Amino acids: CASSYLEGYEQYV.

The rearrangement uses TRBV20-1 and TRBJ2-3, with no clear D. Germline values: CDR1 DFQATT, CDR2 SNEGSKA (reference sequence). The CDR3 sequence is 10 residues long. V was cut by 3 bases and J by 6 bases, with 4 bases left in between. Here the CDR3 DNA reads TGCAGTGCTAGGAGGGATACGCAGTATTTT. Its translation is CSARRDTQYF.

This clonotype was recorded a few times. The chain recombines TRBV6-5 with TRBJ1-5, with TRBD1 matching 7 bases. J gave up 9 bases and V 6 bases, and 11 bases lay outside the gene matches. Per germline, CDR1 MNHEY and CDR2 SVGAGI. The CDR3 consists of 14 residues. CDR3 sequence reads: CASSTGTALWPQHF. DNA of the CDR3: TGTGCCAGCAGCACCGGGACAGCCTTATGGCCCCAGCATTTT.

This clonotype has only a few counts. The chain uses TRBV7-9 and TRBJ2-3; D possibly corresponds to TRBD2 (6 bases). The germline CDR1 and CDR2 sequences are SEHNR and FQNEAQ (reference sequence). V shed 4 bases and J shed 3 bases, with 14 bases lying between them. CDR3 length: 15 amino acids. In DNA, the CDR3 is TGTGCCAGCAGCTCGAAGGGACTTAGGACAGATACGCAGTATTTT. Its protein product is CASSSKGLRTDTQYF.

V is TRBV10-3 and J is TRBJ1-2; D unresolved. Between the trimmed V and J ends, which lost 5 bases and 4 bases, there was a span of 11 bases. From germline, CDR1 is ENHRY and CDR2 SYGVKD. The CDR3 spans 13 residues. CDR3 in amino acids: CAISYGLTYGYTF. The CDR3 DNA follows: TGTGCCATCAGTTATGGGTTGACCTATGGCTACACCTTC.

This clonotype was found a few times. This chain uses TRBV27 with TRBJ2-1; D remains unclear. V dropped 3 bases and J dropped 5 bases, with 11 bases sitting between them. In germline, CDR1 is MNHEY, CDR2 SMNVEV (reference sequence). The CDR3 extends over 14 amino acids. The CDR3 is CASSFGQANNEQFF. The CDR3 DNA follows: TGTGCCAGCAGTTTCGGTCAGGCAAACAATGAGCAGTTCTTC.

This clonotype was picked up a small number of times. This chain uses TRBV5-6 with TRBJ1-1; D not resolved. The V and J ends lost 3 bases and 3 bases respectively, with 9 bases between them. CDR3 length equals 13 residues. Germline values: CDR1 SGHDT, CDR2 YYEEEE. The CDR3 region has the DNA TGTGCCAGCAGCTCTGTCTGGGACACTGAAGCTTTCTTT. Its translation is CASSSVWDTEAFF.

This clonotype has just a few counts. The chain has TRBV5-1 and TRBJ1-1; 7 bases are a match to TRBD1. J lost 4 bases, V lost 3 bases, and 9 bases had no gene match. Germline V gene sequence: CDR1 SGHRS, CDR2 YFSETQ. The CDR3 sequence is 15 residues long. CDR3 loop: CASSWNRGGGTEAFF. Here the CDR3 DNA reads TGCGCCAGCAGCTGGAACAGGGGTGGGGGCACTGAAGCTTTCTTT.

This clonotype came up a few times. The chain carries TRBV4-2 and TRBJ2-3; no definite D call. The CDR3 contains 12 residues. V was pared by 3 bases and J by 8 bases, with 9 bases between. Per germline, CDR1 LGHNA and CDR2 YNFKEQ. The CDR3 sequence is CASSQVTGTQYF. The CDR3 coding sequence is TGTGCCAGCAGCCAGGTAACTGGTACGCAGTATTTT.

CDR3 nucleotide sequence: TGTGCCAGCAGCTCGTGGGGTAGTCAGCCCCAGCATTTT. Amino acids: CASSSWGSQPQHF. The chain carries TRBV7-2 and TRBJ1-5; no reliable D call. V was cut by 4 bases and J by 6 bases, with 10 bases left in between. In germline, CDR1 is SGHTA, CDR2 FQGNSA. The CDR3 runs to 13 residues.

The rearrangement joins TRBV14 to TRBJ1-1, with D possibly being TRBD1 (5 bases). The CDR3 contains 14 residues. From germline, CDR1 is SGHDN and CDR2 FVKESK. The ends were cut back, 5 bases at V and 7 bases at J, with 17 bases in the middle. The CDR3 bases are TGTGCCAGCAGCGCCCCCTCCAGGGAGGGTGAAGCTTTCTTT. Protein sequence: CASSAPSREGEAFF.